This section outlines one T cell receptor (beta chain) sequence together with its context. The record originates from a study of T cell changes during pregnancy in multiple sclerosis. V lost 3 bases to trimming and J lost 4 bases, with 12 bases between them. The CDR3 totals 14 residues. Germline V gene lookup returns CDR1 SEHNR and CDR2 FQNEAQ (reference sequence). The method was immunoSEQ multiplex PCR; TCRdb's version includes in-frame clones alone and lacks a portion of them. The data show more than 70,000 clones, with 91% seen just once and more than 1.5% held by the top ten. Source: peripheral blood, taken after pregnancy. This TCR was sampled from a female donor in good health, enrolled as a control in a pregnancy study. The V call is TRBV7-9, the J call TRBJ1-2; D remains ambiguous. This CDR3 is CASSFPVASYGYTF. The CDR3 region has the DNA TGTGCCAGCAGCTTTCCTGTAGCCTCCTATGGCTACACCTTC.